This TCR beta chain was identified during a study of T-cell reconstitution after alpha-beta-depleted transplantation in children. Study-level findings and limits: Surviving thymic progenitors and recipient T cells were the source of high TCRbeta diversity at day 60 in some patients. Reportedly, only several hundred clones from non-depleted graft cells drove alpha-beta T-cell counts at about two months. At one year after transplant, newly produced T cells mostly accounted for T-cell counts and diversity.

The TCRbeta library incorporated unique molecular identifiers. TCRdb analysed the PCR reads with MiXCR anew, one entry per CDR3 protein. The sample yields 190,000 or so distinct CDR3 sequences, approximately 6% seen once. The V gene's germline CDR1 is SQVTM and CDR2 ANQGSEA. The CDR3 contains 14 residues. J gave up 0 bases and V 6 bases, and 3 bases lay outside the gene matches. Many counts were recorded for this clonotype. Its antigen is as yet unknown. The receptor's source is a girl under three years old with combined immunodeficiency, due to receive a stem cell transplant. This rearrangement joins TRBV29-1 to TRBJ2-2, with 8 nucleotides matching TRBD2. The source was PBMCs, collected before TCRalphabeta/CD19-depleted stem cell transplant. The CDR3, as DNA: TGCAGCGTGCGGGGGGTCCCGAACACCGGGGAGCTGTTTTTT. Its protein product is CSVRGVPNTGELFF.